The 25 T cell receptor beta chains below were found in one sample sequenced in a study of blood T cell repertoires in COVID-19. The protocol was immunoSEQ multiplex PCR, while the TCRdb copy is restricted to in-frame clones and leaves out a portion. The table includes about 90,000 clones, 91% detected once. The source material was peripheral blood. These receptors were obtained from a human donor with active COVID-19. The donor label of this sample is uncertain.

This chain joins TRBV18 and TRBJ2-3; TRBD2 aligns across 8 bases. This CDR3 spans 16 amino acids. Trimming removed 3 bases from V and 6 bases from J; junction bases left unmatched: 11. Germline V gene lookup returns CDR1 KGHSH and CDR2 LQKENI. CDR3 nucleotides: TGTGCCAGCTCACCCAATAGCGGGGCGGCGGTCGATACGCAGTATTTT. Translation gives CASSPNSGAAVDTQYF.

This clone was found a few times. This chain uses TRBV29-1 with TRBJ2-7; 10 bases fit TRBD1. Germline loops: CDR1 SQVTM, CDR2 ANQGSEA. The junction had 9 bases not matched to a gene; V was cut back by 7 bases and J by 6 bases. CDR3 length: 13 residues. CDR3: CSAGTGVNGEQYF. As DNA, the CDR3 is TGCAGCGCGGGGACAGGGGTAAACGGCGAGCAGTACTTC.

This clone was observed a single time. DNA of the CDR3: TGTGCCAGCAGCAAAATCGACAGGGGAGATTCACCCCTCCACTTT. Its protein is CASSKIDRGDSPLHF. V and J are TRBV28 and TRBJ1-6; 8 bases fit TRBD1. Germline CDR1 and CDR2: MDHEN and SYDVKM. V dropped 6 bases and J dropped 8; count of bases not matched to a gene: 9. CDR3 length equals 15 residues. Together with reference TRBV28 and TRBJ1-6, the CDR3 gives the full variable domain: DVKVTQSSRYLVKRTGEKVFLECVQDMDHENMFWYRQDPGLGLRLIYFSYDVKMKEKGDIPEGYSVSREKKERFSLILESASTNQTSMYLCASSKIDRGDSPLHFGNGTRLTVT.

V gene TRBV28 combines with J gene TRBJ2-5, with unresolved D. Trimming pared 6 bases from V and 5 bases from J, leaving 13 bases between. The CDR3 contains 13 residues. Per germline, CDR1 MDHEN and CDR2 SYDVKM. The CDR3 sequence is CASRSTATETQYF. The DNA of the CDR3 is TGTGCCAGCAGGTCAACAGCTACGGAGACCCAGTACTTC.

This sequence joins TRBV6-5 and TRBJ1-1, with 7 bases aligning to TRBD1. V shed 0 bases and J 10 bases; nucleotides not matched to a gene: 14. The CDR3 totals 16 residues. Germline CDR1 is MNHEY and CDR2 is SVGAGI. The CDR3: CASSYSSSTGDATAFF. The CDR3 DNA follows: TGTGCCAGCAGTTACTCGAGTAGTACAGGGGACGCGACAGCTTTCTTT.

This chain joins TRBV27 and TRBJ1-4; tentative D call: TRBD1 (5 bases). Germline CDR1 MNHEY, CDR2 SMNVEV (reference sequence). The CDR3 has 14 residues. Deletions cut 4 bases from V and 7 bases from J, with 13 bases between. The CDR3 spells CASSSPLRGEKLFF. The CDR3 DNA reads TGTGCCAGCAGTTCCCCATTAAGGGGTGAAAAACTGTTTTTT.

The gene calls are TRBV9 and TRBJ2-2, with 8 nucleotides matching TRBD1. The V and J ends lost 4 bases and 1 base, in that order; junction bases with no gene match: 6. Germline-derived CDR1 and CDR2 are SGDLS and YYNGEE. The CDR3 contains 16 residues. The CDR3 sequence is CASSSRGTGNTGELFF. CDR3 nucleotide sequence: TGTGCCAGCAGCTCCCGGGGGACAGGGAACACCGGGGAGCTGTTTTTT.

This rearrangement joins TRBV11-2 to TRBJ2-5, with TRBD1 matching over 9 bases. The CDR3 has 16 amino acids. Germline trimming cut 3 bases from V and 5 bases from J; bases unmatched to any gene: 10. CDR1 and CDR2 from the germline V gene are SGHAT and FQNNGV. Here the CDR3 reads CASSLGKTGGGETQYF. The CDR3, as DNA: TGTGCCAGCAGCTTGGGGAAGACAGGGGGTGGCGAGACCCAGTACTTC.

V usage is TRBV23-1 and J usage is TRBJ2-7; 10 bases align to TRBD1. TRBV23-1 is known as an ORF, though its function is uncertain. CDR3 length: 17 residues. V trimming: 8 bases; J trimming: 4 bases; junction bases outside the gene matches: 17. The CDR3 nucleotides are TGCGCCAGCCGATCAAGCCCAGGGACAGGGGATTTGTACGAGCAGTACTTC. Protein sequence: CASRSSPGTGDLYEQYF.

J is TRBJ2-5 and V is TRBV18; tentatively, D is TRBD2 (5 bases). V was shortened by 2 bases and J by 3 bases, with 10 bases between the two germline ends. The germline V gene encodes CDR1 KGHSH and CDR2 LQKENI. This CDR3 has 14 amino acids. The CDR3 sequence: CASSPRTEEETQYF. CDR3 sequence (DNA): TGTGCCAGCTCACCAAGGACGGAGGAAGAGACCCAGTACTTC.

The chain joins TRBV7-2 to TRBJ1-1; 8 bases align to TRBD1. Losses at the gene ends were 5 bases for V and 5 bases for J; bases not matched to a gene: 10. The CDR3 sequence is 15 residues long. CDR1 and CDR2 from the germline V gene are SGHTA and FQGNSA. The CDR3 DNA reads TGTGCCAGCAGCCCCGGACAGGGTGGAGGAACTGAAGCTTTCTTT. The encoded protein is CASSPGQGGGTEAFF.

V gene TRBV7-9 combines with J gene TRBJ1-1; unclear D gene. CDR1 SEHNR and CDR2 FQNEAQ come from the germline V gene (reference sequence). The V end was cut by 10 bases, the J end by 6 bases, with 9 bases between. This CDR3 is built from 10 residues. The CDR3 region is CATRGAEAFF. CDR3 in DNA: TGTGCCACCCGGGGAGCTGAAGCTTTCTTT.

This chain joins TRBV9 and TRBJ1-6; 9 bases align to TRBD1. With 3 bases clipped from V and 10 bases from J, the junction kept 8 bases outside the gene matches. Germline-derived CDR1 and CDR2 are SGDLS and YYNGEE. This CDR3 is 15 amino acids long. CDR3 DNA sequence: TGTGCCAGCAGCGCCAGACAGGGGGGTAGCTCACCCCTCCACTTT. Encoded protein: CASSARQGGSSPLHF.

J is TRBJ2-1 and V is TRBV9, with D tentatively TRBD1 (5 bases). The germline V gene has CDR1 SGDLS and CDR2 YYNGEE. V dropped 0 bases and J dropped 0 bases, with 13 bases sitting between them. The CDR3 sequence is 17 residues long. CDR3 sequence: CASSVALYRSSYNEQFF. CDR3 DNA sequence: TGTGCCAGCAGCGTAGCCTTATACAGGAGCTCCTACAATGAGCAGTTCTTC.

This chain connects TRBV5-1 to TRBJ2-1; TRBD1 agrees at 10 bases. Looked up from germline, CDR1 is SGHRS and CDR2 is YFSETQ. Losses at the gene ends were 0 bases for V and 6 bases for J; bases not matched to a gene: 3. The length of the CDR3 is 15 residues. The CDR3 spells CASSLGQGAANEQFF. The CDR3 DNA sequence: TGCGCCAGCAGCTTGGGACAGGGGGCTGCCAATGAGCAGTTCTTC.

The V and J genes are TRBV3-1 (or the pseudogene TRBV3-2) and TRBJ2-7; the match to TRBD1 covers 12 bases. The CDR3 spans 12 residues. From germline, CDR1 is LGHDT and CDR2 YNNKEL (reference sequence). Trimming took 3 bases from V and 12 from J; bases not matched to a gene: 3. The CDR3 nucleotides read TGTGCCAGCAGCCAGGGACAGGGGGCTACGTACTTC. Residues: CASSQGQGATYF.

The chain employs TRBV7-2 and TRBJ2-6; possibly TRBD2 for D (6 bases). This CDR3 has 17 amino acids. V was trimmed by 2 bases and J by 4 bases, leaving 15 bases between them. Germline assignment: CDR1 SGHTA and CDR2 FQGNSA. CDR3 amino acids: CASSLNSREAGANVLTF. The CDR3 nucleotides are TGTGCCAGCAGCTTAAACTCGAGGGAGGCCGGGGCCAACGTCCTGACTTTC.

DNA of the CDR3: TGTGCCAGCAGCTTGGGTGGTAGCGGGGGTGCGAACACCGGGGAGCTGTTTTTT. Its translation: CASSLGGSGGANTGELFF. The chain recombines TRBV5-4 with TRBJ2-2; 9 nucleotides agree with TRBD2. The CDR3 has 18 amino acids. J lost 0 bases, V lost 0 bases, and 6 bases had no gene match. CDR1 and CDR2 from the germline V gene are SGHNT and YYREEE (reference sequence).

The chain joins TRBV28 to TRBJ2-5; 7 bases match TRBD1. The CDR3 covers 15 residues. J was trimmed by 4 bases and V by 2 bases; bases with no gene match: 7. Germline CDR1 MDHEN, CDR2 SYDVKM. The DNA for the CDR3 is TGTGCCAGCAGTTTACCCGGGACAGCTCGAGAGACCCAGTACTTC. This codes for CASSLPGTARETQYF.

This rearrangement joins TRBV5-5 to TRBJ1-2, with D possibly matching TRBD1 (5 bases). The ends were cut back, 2 bases at V and 7 bases at J, with 18 bases in the middle. CDR3 length: 15 residues. Germline V lookup: CDR1 SGHKS, CDR2 YYEKEE (reference sequence). The CDR3 region is CASSFFGARGGGYTF. In DNA, the CDR3 is TGTGCCAGCAGCTTTTTCGGGGCCCGGGGGGGTGGCTACACCTTC.

This clone appeared once. This chain uses TRBV6-5 with TRBJ1-4; no clear D. The germline V gene encodes CDR1 MNHEY and CDR2 SVGAGI. This CDR3 comprises 15 residues. V was clipped by 6 bases and J by 8 bases, with 19 bases between them. In DNA form, the CDR3 reads TGTGCCAGCAGGTCCTATTCTCAGGTTCGAGAAAAACTGTTTTTT. This encodes CASRSYSQVREKLFF.

This sequence joins TRBV7-2 and TRBJ1-6, with 10 bases aligning to TRBD1. The germline V gene encodes CDR1 SGHTA and CDR2 FQGNSA. This CDR3 has 19 residues. The J segment lost 4 bases and the V segment lost 5 bases, leaving 14 bases of the junction unmatched. CDR3 in amino acids: CASSHHRDRGTAYNSPLHF. CDR3 in DNA: TGTGCCAGCAGCCACCACCGGGACAGGGGAACGGCTTATAATTCACCCCTCCACTTT. The full variable domain, completed using reference TRBV7-2 and TRBJ1-6, is GAGVSQSPSNKVTEKGKDVELRCDPISGHTALYWYRQSLGQGLEFLIYFQGNSAPDKSGLPSDRFSAERTGGSVSTLTIQRTQQEDSAVYLCASSHHRDRGTAYNSPLHFGNGTRLTVT.

DNA for the CDR3: TGTGCCAGCAGTTTATCCGGGGATACGCAGTATTTT. Amino acid sequence: CASSLSGDTQYF. The rearrangement links TRBV28 to TRBJ2-3; unclear D gene. V gave up 1 base and J gave up 6 bases, with 5 bases separating them. The CDR3 consists of 12 residues. Germline assignment: CDR1 MDHEN and CDR2 SYDVKM.

The table lists this clone with a count of one. This chain uses TRBV11-2 with TRBJ2-7, with a possible D match to TRBD2 (5 bases). From germline, CDR1 is SGHAT and CDR2 FQNNGV. The CDR3 runs to 16 residues. The V end lost 5 bases, the J end lost 4 bases, and 21 bases lay between the germline ends. The CDR3 reads CASSPQRAGVGYEQYF. DNA of the CDR3: TGTGCCAGCAGCCCCCAACGGGCGGGCGTTGGTTACGAGCAGTACTTC.

This chain joins TRBV5-1 and TRBJ2-3; D is unresolved. V gave up 0 bases and J gave up 2 bases, with 13 bases separating them. Germline CDR1 SGHRS, CDR2 YFSETQ. This CDR3 contains 16 residues. This CDR3 reads CASSLVPASDTDTQYF. In DNA form, the CDR3 reads TGCGCCAGCAGCTTGGTCCCAGCGTCGGACACAGATACGCAGTATTTT.